This TCR beta chain came from a study of cytomegalovirus exposure and HLA in healthy donors. Study-level background: The same platform was used for the roughly 120 validation repertoires and the approximately 670 first-cohort repertoires, a later analysis reported. Study outcomes and limitations: As confirmed in vitro, a few CMV-associated chains were specific for CMV antigens. A list of 164 TCR beta chains associated with cytomegalovirus was given. In the 120 or so validation repertoires, about 94% of cluster scores exceeded 0, per a later analysis.

Germline V lookup: CDR1 LNHDA, CDR2 SQIVND (reference sequence). Trimming took off 6 bases at V and 5 bases at J, with 14 bases between the two ends. The CDR3 has 15 amino acids. Notes on this clone: Its antigen remains unknown.

Method: immunoSEQ multiplex PCR; TCRdb's copy keeps in-frame clones and lacks some. The sample lists around 300,000 clones, approximately 86% occurring once. The chain couples TRBV19 to TRBJ1-6, with D perhaps TRBD1 (6 bases). The sample comprised PBMCs. This receptor was obtained from a woman between 18 and 29 years old in good health and CMV-seronegative. CDR3 in amino acids: CASRATGFDNSPLHF. For the CDR3, the DNA is TGTGCCAGTAGGGCCACAGGGTTCGATAATTCACCCCTCCACTTT.